This T cell receptor (beta chain) appears in the sequencing data of a study of T cells in Graves' hyperthyroidism and ophthalmopathy. Whole-study context: Blood from the periphery was taken at initial diagnosis, before any treatment.

This clonotype has a count of ten or more. Its antigen remains unknown. Whole-study findings and limits: Most thyroid-expanded clonotypes above 0.001 were also found in blood. In validation, the model predicted ophthalmopathy. These predictions came a median around 5.9 months before onset.

Researchers took RNA transcripts and amplified the TCR beta CDR3 regions from them. The HTBI primer set served for first-round RT-PCR of the TCR CDR3. MiXCR was run by TCRdb on the multiplex PCR reads, yielding one entry per CDR3 protein. The data hold a few hundred thousand distinct CDR3 sequences, with roughly 12% observed a single time. The ends were cut back, 6 bases at V and 2 bases at J, with 14 bases in the middle. There are 15 residues in the CDR3. Germline assignment: CDR1 MDHEN and CDR2 SYDVKM. Reasons for excluding patients were uncontrolled infection, other autoimmune disease, pregnancy or lactation.

Sequencing input: blood. This rearrangement joins TRBV28 to TRBJ1-3; D remains ambiguous. The source of this sequence is a man aged 25-45 years with Graves' hyperthyroidism that later progressed to Graves' ophthalmopathy. In DNA, the CDR3 is TGTGCCAGCAGACACGTTGCGGACCCTGGAAACACCATATATTTT. It codes for CASRHVADPGNTIYF.